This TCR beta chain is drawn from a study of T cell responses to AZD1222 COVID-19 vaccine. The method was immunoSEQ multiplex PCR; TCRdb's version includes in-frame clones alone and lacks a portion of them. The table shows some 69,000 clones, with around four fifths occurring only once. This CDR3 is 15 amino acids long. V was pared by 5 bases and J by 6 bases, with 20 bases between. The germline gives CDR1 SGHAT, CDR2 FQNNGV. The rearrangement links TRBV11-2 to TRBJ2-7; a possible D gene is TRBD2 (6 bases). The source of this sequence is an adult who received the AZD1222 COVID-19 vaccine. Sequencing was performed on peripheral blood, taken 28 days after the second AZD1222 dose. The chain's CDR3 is CASSPLGVVGGEQYF. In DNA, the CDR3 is TGTGCCAGCAGCCCCCTAGGCGTGGTGGGGGGCGAGCAGTACTTC.